This TCR beta chain was sequenced during a study of identical twins. Regarding the study as a whole: Compared with unrelated sharing, twin-shared out-of-frame alpha sequences had more low-probability sequences. Instead of following the same donors, the conclusions were based on cross-sectional statistical analysis.

A word on this clonotype: Its antigen is currently unknown.

Trimming took 0 bases from V and 0 from J, leaving 9 bases between them. The germline V gene has CDR1 LGHDT and CDR2 YNNKEL (reference sequence). This CDR3 has 16 residues. Via MiXCR, TCRdb re-called the 5' RACE reads, giving one row per CDR3 protein. The sample includes around 450,000 distinct CDR3 sequences, 12% to 15% of them seen just once. The same data also contributed to another study, on yellow fever vaccine responses in identical twins.

The receptor was derived from a woman between 18 and 29 years old in good health. The V gene is TRBV3-1, the J gene TRBJ1-5; maybe TRBD1 (6 bases). Sequenced material: CD4+ T cells sorted from blood. The CDR3 DNA sequence: TGTGCCAGCAGCCAAGACAGGGGCTCTAGCAATCAGCCCCAGCATTTT. It is translated as CASSQDRGSSNQPQHF.